Below, 23 T cell receptor beta chains from the same sample are listed, as sequenced in a study of yellow fever vaccine responses in identical twins. TCRdb reprocessed the RT-PCR reads via MiXCR and lists one record per CDR3 protein. Counted here are 950 to 1,500 distinct CDR3 sequences, approximately 79% occurring once; the ten biggest clones make up more than 20%. The material was T cells from blood (PBMCs), unsorted or a sorted subset (not recorded which), obtained before or after yellow fever vaccination (not recorded which). The source of these receptors is a female donor who received the yellow fever vaccine.

The chain recombines TRBV28 with TRBJ1-3; D is unresolved. The germline V gene has CDR1 MDHEN and CDR2 SYDVKM. V was clipped by 3 bases and J by 7 bases, with 13 bases between them. This CDR3 contains 14 residues. The CDR3, as DNA: TGTGCCAGCAGTTTGGGCGATCCAAGGAACACCATATATTTT. This sequence encodes CASSLGDPRNTIYF.

J is TRBJ2-7 and V is TRBV5-4; D is unclear. This CDR3 comprises 15 residues. The germline V and J ends were trimmed by 9 bases and 0 bases, with 19 bases remaining between them. Germline V gene data show CDR1 as SGHNT and CDR2 as YYREEE (reference sequence). The CDR3 region has the DNA TGTGCCACTAAGTCCTCGGCATCGGCCTCCTACGAGCAGTACTTC. It codes for CATKSSASASYEQYF.

V is TRBV11-3 and J is TRBJ2-7; D unresolved. The CDR3 runs to 10 residues. Germline V gene sequence: CDR1 SGHNT, CDR2 YENEEA. Trimming took off 4 bases at V and 2 bases at J, with 0 bases between the two ends. CDR3 loop: CASSSYEQYV. For the CDR3, the DNA is TGTGCCAGCAGCTCCTACGAGCAGTACGTC.

The rearrangement links TRBV12-3 or TRBV12-4 to TRBJ2-7; D is ambiguous. The CDR3 contains 14 residues. V was pared by 4 bases and J by 6 bases, with 16 bases between. CDR3 sequence reads: CASSSPVGASEQYF. The CDR3 DNA reads TGTGCCAGCAGTTCCCCGGTTGGTGCCAGCGAGCAGTACTTC.

This chain connects TRBV5-1 to TRBJ1-2; 7 nucleotides align to TRBD1. V was clipped by 9 bases and J by 3 bases; unmatched bases: 8. The CDR3 consists of 13 residues. Germline V lookup: CDR1 SGHRS, CDR2 YFSETQ. The CDR3 DNA reads TGCGCCACCTCGGCTGACAGGGACTATGGCTACACCTTC. Protein sequence: CATSADRDYGYTF.

This chain uses TRBV6-5 with TRBJ1-1, with D maybe TRBD1 (5 bases). In germline, CDR1 is MNHEY, CDR2 SVGAGI. The length of the CDR3 is 15 residues. V was clipped by 2 bases and J by 0 bases, with 10 bases between them. For the CDR3, the DNA is TGTGCCAGCAGTTACCGACAGTTCATGAACACTGAAGCTTTCTTT. It codes for CASSYRQFMNTEAFF.

This clonotype occurred a few times. The rearrangement joins TRBV10-1 to TRBJ1-1; D ambiguous. The CDR3 length is 15 residues. Germline V gives CDR1 WNHNN, CDR2 SYGVQD (reference sequence). The V gene lost 2 bases and the J gene lost 6 bases, with 16 bases spanning the gap. CDR3 protein: CASSETSAGVAEAFF. DNA for the CDR3: TGCGCCAGCAGTGAGACCAGCGCAGGCGTCGCTGAAGCTTTCTTT.

This chain connects TRBV4-3 to TRBJ2-1; 10 nucleotides line up with TRBD2. The CDR3 has 14 residues. Trimming removed 5 bases from V and 8 bases from J; junction bases left unmatched: 6. Per germline, CDR1 LGHNA and CDR2 YSLEER. CDR3 sequence: CASSVAGGGYEQFF. CDR3 coding DNA: TGCGCCAGCAGCGTAGCGGGGGGAGGGTATGAGCAGTTCTTC.

As DNA, the CDR3 is TGTGCCAGCTCACTCTACGTAGAGGCCAAAAACATTCAGTACTTC. It encodes CASSLYVEAKNIQYF. The V gene is TRBV18, the J gene TRBJ2-4; no firm D call. The CDR3 spans 15 residues. Per germline, CDR1 KGHSH and CDR2 LQKENI. With 4 bases removed from V and 1 base from J, the gap between germline ends came to 11 bases.

The chain uses TRBV5-4 and TRBJ1-5; unclear D gene. There are 12 residues in the CDR3. CDR1 and CDR2 from the germline V gene are SGHNT and YYREEE (reference sequence). Trimming removed 0 bases at V and 5 bases at J, with 3 bases between. The CDR3 region is CASSLGDQPQHF. Here the CDR3 DNA reads TGTGCCAGCAGCTTGGGAGATCAGCCCCAGCATTTT.

The chain joins TRBV11-2 to TRBJ2-7; D may be TRBD1 (5 bases). Trimming took off 5 bases at V and 0 bases at J, with 11 bases between the two ends. The CDR3 is made up of 14 amino acids. Germline V lookup: CDR1 SGHAT, CDR2 FQNNGV. CDR3 in amino acids: CASSPQVNSYEQYF. For the CDR3, the DNA is TGTGCCAGCAGCCCACAGGTTAACTCCTACGAGCAGTACTTC.

This chain uses TRBV4-3 with TRBJ1-2; D is uncertain. V was clipped by 0 bases and J by 8 bases, with 13 bases between them. This CDR3 contains 14 residues. Germline assignment: CDR1 LGHNA and CDR2 YSLEER. For the CDR3, the DNA is TGCGCCAGCAGCCAAGATAGGGCCCCCCGGGGCTACACCTTC. Residues: CASSQDRAPRGYTF.

The chain recombines TRBV5-1 with TRBJ1-1; D might be TRBD1 (6 bases). Looked up from germline, CDR1 is SGHRS and CDR2 is YFSETQ. V lost 3 bases and J 1 base, leaving 13 bases between the germline ends. CDR3 length equals 15 residues. CDR3 nucleotides: TGCGCCAGCAGCTACTACAGGGCCAGGAACACTGAAGCTTTCTTT. It codes for CASSYYRARNTEAFF.

The rearrangement links TRBV11-1 to TRBJ2-1; TRBD1 matches at 10 bases. Germline V gene data show CDR1 as SGHAT and CDR2 as FQDESV (reference sequence). J gave up 7 bases and V 7 bases, and 13 bases lay outside the gene matches. This CDR3 has 16 amino acids. The CDR3 coding sequence is TGTGCCAGCACCTATACGACAGGGGGCGTTCGTAATGAGCAGTTCTTC. This sequence encodes CASTYTTGGVRNEQFF.

V is TRBV6-6 and J is TRBJ2-5, with D possibly being TRBD2 (5 bases). Per the germline V gene, CDR1 is MNHNY and CDR2 is SVGAGI (reference sequence). The V and J ends lost 2 bases and 2 bases respectively, with 15 bases between them. The CDR3 is 16 residues long. This chain's CDR3 is CASSYPAGEGQETQYF. The CDR3 nucleotides read TGTGCCAGCAGTTACCCCGCCGGCGAGGGACAAGAGACCCAGTACTTC.

The chain is built from TRBV10-3 and TRBJ2-1; TRBD2 matches at 8 bases. The CDR3 length is 16 residues. Looked up from germline, CDR1 is ENHRY and CDR2 is SYGVKD. Unmatched junction bases numbered 9, after V lost 2 bases and J lost 6 bases. CDR3 bases: TGTGCCATCAGTGAGGCCCCTGCCGGGACTAGCAATGAGCAGTTCTTC. Its translation is CAISEAPAGTSNEQFF.

V gene TRBV2 combines with J gene TRBJ2-7, with unresolved D. Per the germline V gene, CDR1 is SNHLY and CDR2 is FYNNEI. This CDR3 has 12 residues. V was pared by 6 bases and J by 0 bases, with 6 bases between. This CDR3 reads CASRVDSYEQYF. CDR3 sequence (DNA): TGTGCCAGCAGGGTCGACTCCTACGAGCAGTACTTC.

This clonotype was seen a few times. CDR3 bases: TGCGCCAGCAGCCCGGGACAGGGCGGGTATGGCTACACCTTC. Encoded protein: CASSPGQGGYGYTF. This sequence joins TRBV5-1 and TRBJ1-2, with 9 nucleotides matching TRBD1. Germline V CDR1 and CDR2: SGHRS, YFSETQ. This CDR3 contains 14 residues. V shed 4 bases and J 5 bases; nucleotides not matched to a gene: 6.

The V call is TRBV12-3 or TRBV12-4, the J call TRBJ2-3; 8 positions match TRBD2. The CDR3 length is 15 residues. The junction had 7 bases not matched to a gene; V was cut back by 6 bases and J by 2 bases. The CDR3 sequence: CASSGLALITDTQYF. CDR3 coding DNA: TGTGCCAGCAGCGGACTAGCTCTAATCACAGATACGCAGTATTTT.

This clonotype was picked up one time. The chain links TRBV12-3 or TRBV12-4 to TRBJ2-7; D is unresolved. V gave up 8 bases and J gave up 5 bases, with 16 bases separating them. CDR3 length equals 13 residues. CDR3 amino acids: CASFRPYSNEQYF. In DNA, the CDR3 is TGTGCCAGCTTTCGGCCATATTCCAACGAGCAGTACTTC.

This clonotype was detected only a few times. The chain combines TRBV29-1 with TRBJ2-1; 12 bases fit TRBD2. Trimming cost V 6 bases and J 5 bases; bases outside gene matches: 5. Germline V gene lookup returns CDR1 SQVTM and CDR2 ANQGSEA. This CDR3 is 14 amino acids long. The CDR3, as DNA: TGCAGCGTGCCGCTAGCGGGAGGGGACAATGAGCAGTTCTTC. Its translation is CSVPLAGGDNEQFF.

This clonotype came up once. The V call is TRBV11-2, the J call TRBJ2-7; no definite D call. Germline CDR1 SGHAT, CDR2 FQNNGV. Trimming left V 5 bases short and J 3 bases short, with 8 bases between. This CDR3 comprises 12 residues. The CDR3 protein is CASSAQVYEQYF. The CDR3 DNA follows: TGTGCCAGCAGCGCCCAGGTCTACGAGCAGTACTTC.

The rearrangement uses TRBV10-1 and TRBJ2-1; 12 bases are a match to TRBD2. Germline V gene sequence: CDR1 WNHNN, CDR2 SYGVQD (reference sequence). CDR3 length: 19 residues. Trimming removed 3 bases from V and 1 base from J; junction bases left unmatched: 10. The CDR3 protein is CASSDFEVTSGGSYNEQFF. In DNA, the CDR3 is TGCGCCAGCAGTGACTTTGAGGTGACTAGCGGGGGTTCCTACAATGAGCAGTTCTTC.